Presented here are 30 T cell receptor beta chains from one specimen sequenced in a study of Graves' ophthalmopathy and Graves' hyperthyroidism. The authors amplified TCR beta CDR3 regions from RNA transcripts. The first-round RT-PCR employed HTBI primers together with the Qiagen OneStep RT-PCR kit. A multiplex PCR was then performed as the second round. TCRdb reprocessed the multiplex PCR reads via MiXCR and lists one record per CDR3 protein. The sample contains around 1,200,000 distinct CDR3 sequences, about two fifths of which appear only once. The specimen was peripheral blood or thyroid tissue (not recorded which). Receptor source: an adult man with Graves' hyperthyroidism.

This clonotype showed up many times. The chain joins TRBV24-1 to TRBJ2-6, with D perhaps matching TRBD1 or TRBD2 (5 bases each). Germline loops: CDR1 KGHDR, CDR2 SFDVKD. V was pared by 3 bases and J by 0 bases, with 17 bases between. This CDR3 has 19 amino acids. CDR3 sequence: CATSDNVGERSSGANVLTF. Here the CDR3 DNA reads TGTGCCACCAGTGATAATGTGGGGGAGAGAAGCTCTGGGGCCAACGTCCTGACTTTC.

The gene calls are TRBV5-4 and TRBJ2-5, with D tentatively TRBD2 (5 bases). Germline V gives CDR1 SGHNT, CDR2 YYREEE (reference sequence). The CDR3 sequence is 15 residues long. V was trimmed by 4 bases and J by 1 base, leaving 14 bases between them. CDR3 nucleotide sequence: TGTGCCAGCAGCCCCAGAGGGTCCCCCCAAGAGACCCAGTACTTC. It is translated as CASSPRGSPQETQYF.

This clonotype was seen ten or more times. The chain links TRBV7-2 to TRBJ1-2; 8 bases agree with TRBD1. The CDR3 spans 13 residues. V lost 5 bases, J lost 5 bases, and 4 bases stayed unmatched. CDR1 and CDR2 from the germline V gene are SGHTA and FQGNSA. The CDR3 reads CASSPGQGYGYTF. CDR3 DNA sequence: TGTGCCAGCAGCCCAGGACAGGGATATGGCTACACCTTC.

V gene TRBV2 combines with J gene TRBJ1-2, with D unclear. With 7 bases removed from V and 4 bases from J, the gap between germline ends came to 25 bases. CDR3 length equals 17 residues. Germline values: CDR1 SNHLY, CDR2 FYNNEI. In nucleotides, the CDR3 is TGTGCCAGCAAAGGTCAGCTAAATACAGTACAGATCTATGGCTACACCTTC. It codes for CASKGQLNTVQIYGYTF.

The J gene is TRBJ2-7, the V gene TRBV25-1; 10 positions match TRBD1. This CDR3 is built from 13 residues. V trimming: 6 bases; J trimming: 6 bases; junction bases outside the gene matches: 5. Per germline, CDR1 MGHDK and CDR2 SYGVNS. CDR3 in DNA: TGTGCCAGCAGACGAAGACAGGGGGCCGAGCAGTACTTC. Its translation: CASRRRQGAEQYF.

This clonotype was observed many times. The chain links TRBV7-2 to TRBJ1-5; D ambiguous. The CDR3 is 13 residues long. From germline, CDR1 is SGHTA and CDR2 FQGNSA. Trimming shortened V by 6 bases and J by 7 bases, and 13 bases separated the two germline ends. The CDR3 nucleotides read TGTGCCAGCAGTCAAGGTCCCAGCCAGCCCCAGCATTTT. Protein sequence: CASSQGPSQPQHF.

This clonotype showed up just a few times. The chain has TRBV4-3 and TRBJ1-2; D possibly corresponds to TRBD1 (5 bases). CDR3 size: 15 residues. Trimming shortened V by 0 bases and J by 4 bases, and 12 bases separated the two germline ends. The germline gives CDR1 LGHNA, CDR2 YSLEER. The CDR3 coding sequence is TGCGCCAGCAGCCAAGATATCCAGGGAACCTATGGCTACACCTTC. It translates to CASSQDIQGTYGYTF.

This clonotype was counted only a few times. The chain recombines TRBV20-1 with TRBJ2-7, with D perhaps matching TRBD1 (5 bases). This CDR3 spans 14 amino acids. Germline V gene sequence: CDR1 DFQATT, CDR2 SNEGSKA (reference sequence). The V and J ends lost 0 bases and 4 bases respectively, with 13 bases between them. CDR3 sequence reads: CSARDPQGRYEQYF. The CDR3 DNA follows: TGCAGTGCTAGAGATCCGCAGGGCCGATACGAGCAGTACTTC.

This clonotype was counted many times. V gene TRBV14 combines with J gene TRBJ2-7, with 11 bases identical to TRBD2. CDR1 is SGHDN and CDR2 is FVKESK in the germline V gene. The CDR3 totals 15 residues. V gave up 3 bases and J gave up 4 bases; unmatched junction bases: 5. The CDR3 region has the DNA TGTGCCAGCAGCCATTTAGCGGGAGGGCGGTACGAGCAGTACTTC. Translated, it gives CASSHLAGGRYEQYF. Combining the CDR3 with reference TRBV14 and TRBJ2-7 gives the whole variable domain EAGVTQFPSHSVIEKGQTVTLRCDPISGHDNLYWYRRVMGKEIKFLLHFVKESKQDESGMPNNRFLAERTGGTYSTLKVQPAELEDSGVYFCASSHLAGGRYEQYFGPGTRLTVT.

This clonotype was picked up many times. Here the CDR3 DNA reads TGTGCCAGCAGCTTACAGAGGGACTCGGAAGCTTTCTTT. It encodes CASSLQRDSEAFF. V usage is TRBV7-2 and J usage is TRBJ1-1; D is possibly TRBD1 (5 bases). Trimming shortened V by 2 bases and J by 8 bases, and 12 bases separated the two germline ends. The CDR3 sequence is 13 residues long. Germline CDR1 and CDR2: SGHTA and FQGNSA.

The V gene is TRBV7-2, the J gene TRBJ1-1; 10 nucleotides match TRBD1. V lost 5 bases and J lost 2; bases outside the gene matches: 11. Germline CDR1 and CDR2: SGHTA and FQGNSA. This CDR3 has 17 residues. The CDR3 nucleotides read TGTGCCAGCAGCCTCGTCGGGACAGGGGTTTCTAACACTGAAGCTTTCTTT. This gives the protein CASSLVGTGVSNTEAFF.

V is TRBV11-2 and J is TRBJ2-5; TRBD1 agrees at 8 bases. J gave up 5 bases and V 5 bases, and 7 bases lay outside the gene matches. CDR1 is SGHAT, CDR2 FQNNGV, per germline. This CDR3 is 14 amino acids long. CDR3 coding DNA: TGTGCCAGCAGCCGGGACAGGCGGGGTGAGACCCAGTACTTC. Translating it yields CASSRDRRGETQYF.

This clonotype was seen repeatedly, ten times or more. The J gene is TRBJ2-7, the V gene TRBV5-1; 7 positions match TRBD2. This CDR3 comprises 15 residues. V gave up 4 bases and J gave up 3 bases; unmatched junction bases: 10. Germline V gene lookup returns CDR1 SGHRS and CDR2 YFSETQ. The CDR3 spells CASSPLLSSGYEQYF. For the CDR3, the DNA is TGCGCCAGCAGCCCCTTGCTGTCTAGCGGCTACGAGCAGTACTTC.

This clonotype came up a few times. The V and J genes are TRBV6-5 and TRBJ1-3; maybe TRBD1 (5 bases). The V and J ends lost 6 bases and 2 bases respectively, with 11 bases between them. Germline CDR1 reads MNHEY; CDR2 reads SVGAGI. The CDR3 extends over 14 amino acids. This CDR3 reads CASSYMGAGNTIYF. Here the CDR3 DNA reads TGTGCCAGCAGCTACATGGGGGCTGGAAACACCATATATTTT.

This sequence joins TRBV30 and TRBJ1-2; D perhaps matches TRBD1 (6 bases). CDR1 and CDR2 from the germline V gene are GTSNPN and SVGIG (reference sequence). CDR3 length: 13 amino acids. The V gene lost 4 bases and the J gene lost 2 bases, with 11 bases spanning the gap. The CDR3 spells CAWKQTGNYGYTF. In DNA form, the CDR3 reads TGTGCCTGGAAACAAACAGGGAACTATGGCTACACCTTC.

The chain recombines TRBV12-3 or TRBV12-4 with TRBJ2-5; D is unresolved. Trimming took 2 bases from V and 4 from J, leaving 17 bases between them. This CDR3 is built from 16 residues. This CDR3 is CASSLHLGGWVETQYF. The CDR3 DNA sequence: TGTGCCAGCAGTTTACACCTCGGCGGCTGGGTAGAGACCCAGTACTTC.

The V gene is TRBV25-1, the J gene TRBJ1-6; D call uncertain. V gave up 8 bases and J gave up 9 bases, with 17 bases separating them. Germline lookup yields CDR1 MGHDK and CDR2 SYGVNS. The CDR3 is 14 residues long. The CDR3 loop reads CASLEALNPSPLHF. The CDR3 region has the DNA TGTGCCAGCTTGGAGGCATTGAACCCTTCACCCCTCCACTTT.

Of note for this clonotype: A much larger clone sits a single nucleotide away, making a read error possible. The chain combines TRBV7-9 with TRBJ1-1, with a weak D call TRBD1 (5 bases). Germline CDR1 and CDR2: SEHNR and FQNEAQ (reference sequence). The CDR3 runs 15 residues. CDR3 coding DNA: TGTGCCGGCAGCTCCCGCCGGGACCTGGACACTGAAGCTTTCTTT. Its protein product is CAGSSRRDLDTEAFF.

The chain joins TRBV7-9 to TRBJ2-2; 7 nucleotides agree with TRBD1. The CDR3 covers 16 residues. V lost 6 bases and J lost 0; bases outside the gene matches: 7. Germline V gives CDR1 SEHNR, CDR2 FQNEAQ (reference sequence). The CDR3 sequence: CASRNQGQANTGELFF. In nucleotides, the CDR3 is TGTGCCAGCAGGAATCAAGGACAGGCGAACACCGGGGAGCTGTTTTTT.

This clonotype was recorded many times. The chain couples TRBV19 to TRBJ2-7; perhaps TRBD1 as D (6 bases). The CDR3 loop spans 14 amino acids. Germline values: CDR1 LNHDA, CDR2 SQIVND (reference sequence). Trimming shortened V by 4 bases and J by 7 bases, and 17 bases separated the two germline ends. The CDR3 nucleotides read TGTGCCAGTAGTACAACGACAGGAGTGAAGGAGCAGTACTTC. This sequence encodes CASSTTTGVKEQYF.

Of note for this clonotype: This may stem from a read error, because a much larger clone lies one nucleotide away. Likely a read error: the CDR3 ends without its conserved phenylalanine or tryptophan. This chain uses TRBV7-2 with TRBJ2-7; D remains ambiguous. Germline V CDR1 and CDR2: SGHTA, FQGNSA. Trimming removed 5 bases at V and 6 bases at J, with 8 bases between. The length of the CDR3 is 11 residues. The CDR3 bases are TGTGCCAGCAGCACAAAGGTCGAGCAGTACCTC. Its translation is CASSTKVEQYL.

V usage is TRBV10-3 and J usage is TRBJ1-5; D is uncertain. Germline V gene data show CDR1 as ENHRY and CDR2 as SYGVKD. V was cut by 0 bases and J by 5 bases, with 11 bases left in between. The CDR3 is made up of 15 amino acids. In DNA, the CDR3 is TGTGCCATCAGTGAGTCCCCTGGGATGGATCAGCCCCAGCATTTT. This gives the protein CAISESPGMDQPQHF.

This clonotype showed up just a few times. The V call is TRBV30, the J call TRBJ2-5; D is ambiguous. Germline CDR1 reads GTSNPN; CDR2 reads SVGIG (reference sequence). The CDR3 has 14 residues. V gave up 0 bases and J gave up 0 bases, with 8 bases separating them. CDR3 bases: TGTGCCTGGAGTGTTACGGAATACCAAGAGACCCAGTACTTC. As protein: CAWSVTEYQETQYF.

This clonotype was seen only a few times. The chain employs TRBV9 and TRBJ1-3; unclear D gene. V dropped 3 bases and J dropped 2 bases, with 9 bases sitting between them. The CDR3 extends over 14 amino acids. Germline CDR1 is SGDLS and CDR2 is YYNGEE. CDR3 in amino acids: CASSASDPGNTIYF. The DNA of the CDR3 is TGTGCCAGCAGCGCCAGCGACCCTGGAAACACCATATATTTT.

This clonotype was seen repeatedly, ten times or more. This chain uses TRBV7-9 with TRBJ1-1; D is undetermined. Trimming stripped 6 bases from V and 7 bases from J, with 12 bases between. The CDR3 runs to 12 residues. Per germline, CDR1 SEHNR and CDR2 FQNEAQ (reference sequence). The CDR3 region is CASSGRQIEAFF. CDR3 nucleotides: TGTGCCAGCAGTGGAAGACAAATTGAAGCTTTCTTT.

This clonotype was seen at least ten times. V gene TRBV5-1 combines with J gene TRBJ2-2, with D perhaps matching TRBD1 or TRBD2 (5 bases each). This CDR3 region has 14 residues. Germline V CDR1 and CDR2: SGHRS, YFSETQ. V lost 0 bases and J 5 bases, leaving 8 bases between the germline ends. The chain's CDR3 is CASSLVEGTGELFF. The CDR3 nucleotides read TGCGCCAGCAGCTTGGTCGAGGGGACCGGGGAGCTGTTTTTT. Looking up the rest from reference TRBV5-1 and TRBJ2-2 gives the full variable domain: KAGVTQTPRYLIKTRGQQVTLSCSPISGHRSVSWYQQTPGQGLQFLFEYFSETQRNKGNFPGRFSGRQFSNSRSEMNVSTLELGDSALYLCASSLVEGTGELFFGEGSRLTVL.

The chain carries TRBV7-9 and TRBJ2-5; TRBD2 agrees at 10 bases. Germline loops: CDR1 SEHNR, CDR2 FQNEAQ (reference sequence). CDR3 length: 14 residues. V was pared by 6 bases and J by 7 bases, with 8 bases of the junction left unmatched. The CDR3 nucleotides are TGTGCCAGCAGTGAACGGGTAGCGGGAGGGACCCAGTACTTC. Translation: CASSERVAGGTQYF.

The chain combines TRBV2 with TRBJ1-2; tentative D call: TRBD1 (6 bases). Germline V gives CDR1 SNHLY, CDR2 FYNNEI. Deletions cut 8 bases from V and 1 base from J, with 23 bases between. This CDR3 is 17 amino acids long. CDR3 bases: TGTGCCAGCGGGGTGGCCGATGATAGACAGGTTAACTATGGCTACACCTTC. This translates into CASGVADDRQVNYGYTF.

This chain links TRBV25-1 with TRBJ2-5; 7 nucleotides match TRBD2. With V trimmed by 2 bases and J by 10 bases, 16 bases remained unmatched. CDR1 MGHDK and CDR2 SYGVNS come from the germline V gene. This CDR3 contains 16 residues. CDR3 protein: CASSERASGGLGYQYF. The CDR3 nucleotides are TGTGCCAGCAGTGAAAGGGCTAGCGGTGGTCTTGGTTACCAGTACTTC.

The chain joins TRBV7-2 to TRBJ2-7; the D gene is possibly TRBD1 (6 bases). This CDR3 region has 16 residues. The V and J ends lost 2 bases and 5 bases respectively, with 19 bases between them. Germline CDR1 is SGHTA and CDR2 is FQGNSA. CDR3 residues: CASSLPDRPGIHEQYF. The CDR3, as DNA: TGTGCCAGCAGCTTACCCGACAGGCCGGGCATCCACGAGCAGTACTTC.